What follows are 18 T cell receptor beta chains derived from one specimen sequenced in a study of shared T cell receptors in the human thymus. TCRdb keeps only in-frame clones here, not all; method: immunoSEQ multiplex PCR. Among about 660,000 clones listed, around 89% were seen once. The same sample was also studied in work on human thymus T cells.

The sample taken for sequencing was thymocytes. Receptors were obtained from a boy less than two years old with a congenital heart defect.

The J gene is TRBJ2-3, the V gene TRBV30, with 12 bases identical to TRBD2. The germline gives CDR1 GTSNPN, CDR2 SVGIG (reference sequence). V gave up 7 bases and J gave up 0 bases; unmatched junction bases: 14. This CDR3 spans 18 amino acids. CDR3 residues: CASRTSGTRGDSTDTQYF. The DNA for the CDR3 is TGTGCCTCCCGGACTAGCGGGACTAGAGGGGATAGCACAGATACGCAGTATTTT.

The chain employs TRBV5-1 and TRBJ2-7; 13 bases align to TRBD2. Germline V gives CDR1 SGHRS, CDR2 YFSETQ. V lost 7 bases, J lost 5 bases, and 12 bases stayed unmatched. This CDR3 has 16 amino acids. CDR3 nucleotides: TGCGCCAGCGGAACTTCACTAGCGGGAGGGGGTGACGAGCAGTACTTC. This gives the protein CASGTSLAGGGDEQYF.

This chain links TRBV5-1 with TRBJ2-3; 13 bases agree with TRBD2. V shed 4 bases, J shed 0 bases, and the junction held 11 bases outside the gene matches. Germline V gene data show CDR1 as SGHRS and CDR2 as YFSETQ. The CDR3 has 19 amino acids. In nucleotides, the CDR3 is TGCGCCAGCAGCCGTTGGGGTGGGACTAGCGGGGCTAGCACAGATACGCAGTATTTT. Protein sequence: CASSRWGGTSGASTDTQYF.

CDR3 residues: CASSPITSGSTDTQYF. CDR3 in DNA: TGTGCCAGCTCACCCATCACTAGCGGTAGCACAGATACGCAGTATTTT. V is TRBV18 and J is TRBJ2-3; 8 nucleotides line up with TRBD2. V dropped 3 bases and J dropped 0; count of bases not matched to a gene: 5. Germline CDR1 and CDR2: KGHSH and LQKENI. This CDR3 is 16 amino acids long. Variable domain in full (rest from reference TRBV18 and TRBJ2-3): NAGVMQNPRHLVRRRGQEARLRCSPMKGHSHVYWYRQLPEEGLKFMVYLQKENIIDESGMPKERFSAEFPKEGPSILRIQQVVRGDSAAYFCASSPITSGSTDTQYFGPGTRLTVL.

The J gene is TRBJ1-1, the V gene TRBV7-3; TRBD1 matches 8 bases. The CDR3 is 15 amino acids. Germline V CDR1 and CDR2: SGHTA, FQGTGA. With 2 bases clipped from V and 6 bases from J, the junction kept 8 bases outside the gene matches. DNA of the CDR3: TGTGCCAGCAGCTTACAGGCAGGGGGCAGCCCTGAAGCTTTCTTT. The encoded protein is CASSLQAGGSPEAFF.

This chain's CDR3 is CASSLKARGGARDTQYF. CDR3 DNA: TGTGCCAGCAGCTTAAAAGCCCGGGGGGGGGCCCGGGATACGCAGTATTTT. The gene calls are TRBV7-3 and TRBJ2-3; 8 bases agree with TRBD2. The V gene's germline CDR1 is SGHTA and CDR2 FQGTGA. V lost 1 base and J lost 6; bases outside the gene matches: 12. The CDR3 spans 17 residues.

The genes are TRBV4-3 and TRBJ2-1, with TRBD2 identical over 10 bases. CDR1 LGHNA and CDR2 YSLEER come from the germline V gene. After removal of 8 bases from V and 3 bases from J, the junction contained 10 bases not matched to a gene. This CDR3 is built from 16 residues. The CDR3 nucleotides are TGCGCCAGCTCCGAAAAGCGGGAGGGATTCTACAATGAGCAGTTCTTC. It is translated as CASSEKREGFYNEQFF.

The chain is built from TRBV30 and TRBJ2-7; the D is unclear. Germline values: CDR1 GTSNPN, CDR2 SVGIG (reference sequence). This CDR3 is built from 14 residues. V lost 4 bases and J lost 2, with 15 bases in between. As DNA, the CDR3 is TGTGCCTGGAAGCCCATAGAGAGAACCTACGAGCAGTACTTC. Protein sequence: CAWKPIERTYEQYF.

The V gene is TRBV5-1, the J gene TRBJ1-2, with a tentative D call TRBD1 (6 bases). Germline V gives CDR1 SGHRS, CDR2 YFSETQ. V lost 3 bases and J lost 1, with 22 bases in between. This CDR3 is built from 18 residues. CDR3 region: CASSSDFRGWFLNYGYTF. In nucleotides, the CDR3 is TGCGCCAGCAGCTCCGATTTCAGGGGTTGGTTTCTTAACTATGGCTACACCTTC.

This clone was seen only a few times. This rearrangement joins TRBV4-1 to TRBJ1-2, with D perhaps matching TRBD1 (5 bases). Trimming removed 0 bases from V and 6 bases from J, with 11 bases in between. The germline gives CDR1 MGHRA, CDR2 YSYEKL. The CDR3 sequence is 14 residues long. The CDR3 DNA reads TGCGCCAGCAGCCAAGATAGGCAGGGTGATGGCTACACCTTC. Amino acid sequence: CASSQDRQGDGYTF.

This clone was seen just once. Other nucleotide sequences in the sample specify the same CDR3. The chain couples TRBV5-1 to TRBJ2-3, with a weak D call TRBD1 (6 bases). This CDR3 region has 14 residues. V was pared by 1 base and J by 3 bases, with 9 bases between. Germline lookup yields CDR1 SGHRS and CDR2 YFSETQ. The DNA of the CDR3 is TGCGCCAGCAGCTTGACAGGGAGAACAGATACGCAGTATTTT. Protein sequence: CASSLTGRTDTQYF.

The rearrangement links TRBV19 to TRBJ2-7, with D possibly matching TRBD1 (6 bases). CDR3 length: 16 residues. V was cut by 0 bases and J by 3 bases, with 15 bases left in between. Germline CDR1 reads LNHDA; CDR2 reads SQIVND (reference sequence). CDR3 sequence (DNA): TGTGCCAGTAGTATAGATTTAGTCAGGGGCCTCTACGAGCAGTACTTC. It codes for CASSIDLVRGLYEQYF.

The chain links TRBV14 to TRBJ2-2; 9 bases are shared with TRBD2. The CDR3 covers 17 residues. Germline V gene lookup returns CDR1 SGHDN and CDR2 FVKESK. Trimming removed 0 bases from V and 6 bases from J; junction bases left unmatched: 8. The CDR3 DNA sequence: TGTGCCAGCAGCCAAGAAAGACGCGGGAGGGCCCCCGGGGAGCTGTTTTTT. This gives the protein CASSQERRGRAPGELFF.

The sample holds one count of this clone. The chain couples TRBV27 to TRBJ2-7; 10 nucleotides agree with TRBD1. The V gene end was trimmed by 6 bases and the J gene end by 2 bases; junction bases not matched to a gene: 13. This CDR3 spans 17 amino acids. Germline assignment: CDR1 MNHEY and CDR2 SMNVEV (reference sequence). The CDR3 region has the DNA TGTGCCAGCAGGAAGAAGGACAGGGGGGGCCAAACCTACGAGCAGTACTTC. Translated, it gives CASRKKDRGGQTYEQYF.

The J gene is TRBJ2-7, the V gene TRBV4-3; TRBD2 agrees at 8 bases. The V gene end was trimmed by 2 bases and the J gene end by 1 base; junction bases not matched to a gene: 4. The CDR3 sequence is 15 residues long. From germline, CDR1 is LGHNA and CDR2 YSLEER. CDR3 coding DNA: TGCGCCAGCAGCCAAAAGCGGGAGTTTTCCTACGAGCAGTACTTC. It specifies CASSQKREFSYEQYF.

The chain has TRBV21-1 and TRBJ1-5. TRBV21-1 is a pseudogene. The CDR3 has 15 amino acids. The CDR3 loop is CASSKGRERNQPQHF. DNA of the CDR3: TGTGCCAGCAGCAAAGGACGGGAACGCAATCAGCCCCAGCATTTT.

This chain uses TRBV19 with TRBJ1-5, with D tentatively TRBD1 (6 bases). The CDR3 runs 19 residues. Germline CDR1 LNHDA, CDR2 SQIVND (reference sequence). V dropped 3 bases and J dropped 3 bases, with 24 bases sitting between them. The CDR3 DNA reads TGTGCCAGTAGTATGGATACCCGACAGGTGTGGGGTTTCAATCAGCCCCAGCATTTT. This translates into CASSMDTRQVWGFNQPQHF. The full variable domain, rest sourced from reference TRBV19 and TRBJ1-5, is DGGITQSPKYLFRKEGQNVTLSCEQNLNHDAMYWYRQDPGQGLRLIYYSQIVNDFQKGDIAEGYSVSREKKESFPLTVTSAQKNPTAFYLCASSMDTRQVWGFNQPQHFGDGTRLSIL.

Here the CDR3 reads CASRWDSTEFTEAFF. CDR3 sequence (DNA): TGCGCCAGCAGGTGGGACAGTACTGAATTCACTGAAGCTTTCTTT. This chain links TRBV5-1 with TRBJ1-1; 7 bases are a match to TRBD1. In germline, CDR1 is SGHRS, CDR2 YFSETQ. J was trimmed by 4 bases and V by 5 bases; bases with no gene match: 11. CDR3 length: 15 residues.